This TCR beta chain was sequenced for a study of vaccination effects on CD4 cells after COVID-19. A word on this clone: Its antigen is undetermined.

Trimming left V 3 bases short and J 6 bases short, with 18 bases between. CDR3 length: 16 residues. Germline CDR1 KGHSH, CDR2 LQKENI. The method was immunoSEQ multiplex PCR; TCRdb's version includes in-frame clones alone and lacks a portion of them. The repertoire has 25,000 to 35,000 clones, roughly four fifths of them found once; the top ten carry roughly 15%. Under the ViraFEST assay, PBMC were stimulated with viral peptide pools so that antigen-specific CD4+ T cells expanded. Sequencing was performed afterwards. After around nine days in culture, the CD4+ T cells were isolated. Two doses of either BNT162b2 or mRNA-1273 were given to each participant.

The TCR sequence derives from a human donor who received a COVID-19 vaccine. J is TRBJ2-1 and V is TRBV18, with D maybe TRBD1 (5 bases). The material sequenced was CD4+ T cells from PBMCs cultured with HCoV-229E spike peptides, taken after COVID-19 vaccination. CDR3 sequence: CASSPVARLRGNEQFF. The DNA for the CDR3 is TGTGCCAGCTCACCCGTCGCGAGGCTTAGGGGCAATGAGCAGTTCTTC. Using reference TRBV18 and TRBJ2-1 for the parts outside the CDR3, the full variable domain is NAGVMQNPRHLVRRRGQEARLRCSPMKGHSHVYWYRQLPEEGLKFMVYLQKENIIDESGMPKERFSAEFPKEGPSILRIQQVVRGDSAAYFCASSPVARLRGNEQFFGPGTRLTVL.